The 2 T cell receptor beta chains in this list originate from one sample, sequenced in a study of blood T cell repertoires in COVID-19 (dated by TCRdb to the early 2020s). Libraries were constructed by the immunoSEQ multiplex PCR assay. TCRdb obtained this table from immuneACCESS and retained in-frame rearrangements with V and J assigned. These tables miss some clones; where compared with another copy, unresolved V genes account for less than half of the shortfall, and the remainder is unexplained. Across this sample there are around 100,000 clones, with just over 90% seen only once. Together, the top ten hold 5.1% of the sample. The sequenced sample was peripheral blood. The receptors derive from a man in his fifties or sixties with acute or convalescent COVID-19.

In its sample, this clone was seen a few times. V is TRBV10-3 and J is TRBJ2-2; D gene ambiguous. V was clipped by 4 bases and J by 7 bases, with 10 bases between them. The CDR3 is made up of 13 amino acids. Per germline, CDR1 ENHRY and CDR2 SYGVKD. CDR3 residues: CAISGDLFGELFF. CDR3 bases: TGTGCCATCAGTGGCGACTTGTTCGGGGAGCTGTTTTTT.

This clone came up once. The V gene is TRBV19, the J gene TRBJ2-7; 10 positions match TRBD1. Trimming took 10 bases from V and 0 from J; bases not matched to a gene: 9. Germline V gene lookup returns CDR1 LNHDA and CDR2 SQIVND (reference sequence). This CDR3 has 15 amino acids. CDR3 sequence: CATRRGQGDSYEQYF. The DNA of the CDR3 is TGTGCCACCCGAAGAGGACAGGGGGACTCCTACGAGCAGTACTTC. The full variable domain, with the rest looked up from reference TRBV19 and TRBJ2-7, is DGGITQSPKYLFRKEGQNVTLSCEQNLNHDAMYWYRQDPGQGLRLIYYSQIVNDFQKGDIAEGYSVSREKKESFPLTVTSAQKNPTAFYLCATRRGQGDSYEQYFGPGTRLTVT.